This T cell receptor beta chain was sequenced for a study of blood T cells in healthy people across ages (dated by TCRdb to between 2015 and 2016). About the investigation overall: In model experiments, roughly one uniquely barcoded TCR beta cDNA molecule per two T cells was captured by template switching. To track age-related changes in TCR beta repertoire diversity, the study relied on deep sequencing normalized with unique cDNA molecular identifiers. To avoid experimental bias, donors of different ages were distributed randomly across sequencing lanes. For two donors (one aged 18 to 29 and one aged 80 or older), the study analyzed two additional independent replicas of 1 million unique cDNA reads from the same blood draw. The donors were split into four age groups: young (average 16 years), middle-aged (roughly 42), aged (62) and long-lived (about 82). Findings and caveats that apply to the study as a whole: Estimates of total diversity from one million sequenced T cells were regarded as lower bounds and underestimates. The long-lived group showed more naive CD4+ T cells, fewer expanded clones and increased TCR diversity than the aged group, suggesting age selection. As age increased, observed TCR beta diversity per million T cells dropped in a roughly linear way, and a significant reduction was already evident by age roughly 40. The CMV infection status of donors was not known, potentially confounding age-related changes in expanded clonotypes. Conclusive comparison of naive and antigen-experienced compartments was prevented by the profiling of bulk unsorted PBMCs. The percentage of naive T cells measured by flow cytometry correlated strongly with observed TCR beta diversity.

V is trimmed back by 6 bases and J by 0 bases, and the junction contains 4 bases that no gene match accounts for. The CDR3 has 14 amino acids, counting the end cysteine and phenylalanine. The kept DNA is CDR3 alone, 42 bases in frame from the first base. The method was 5' RACE. These reads were obtained on an Illumina HiSeq 2500. A second PCR of about 6 to 12 cycles was performed with a sample-barcoded 5' primer and a J-beta primer mix. A template-switch 5' adaptor carrying 12 random nucleotides introduced a unique molecular identifier onto each TCR beta cDNA molecule. At least 2.5 million CDR3-containing paired-end reads were obtained from each sample. First-strand cDNA synthesis was performed from all RNA using the Mint cDNA synthesis kit, with priming by a TRBC-specific oligonucleotide. After uracil-DNA glycosylase treatment, a first 18-cycle PCR used universal primers M1SS and BC2_uni_R on all cDNA. The paper's data handling went like this. Normalization of each sample was performed by random selection of 1 million high-quality reads, each carrying a distinct molecular identifier. Instead of being binned into consensus sequences, reads that shared molecular identifiers were thrown out. MiTCR, run with a Q25 quality threshold and the strictest error-elimination algorithm, handled CDR3 identification, clonotype clustering and error correction. A nonparametric unseen species model with Euler transformation was used to estimate lower-bound total TCR beta diversity. TCRdb reanalyzed the raw reads on its own, using fastp at Q25 for trimming and MiXCR for clone calling, and kept in-frame beta chains. A single entry per CDR3 protein holds the most common genes and DNA from its merged rows. The V and J calls here are based on TCRdb, not the publication. In all, the sample holds 1.5 million or so distinct CDR3 sequences, and about 45% of those were seen once. The ten most abundant clones make up 4% of the sample.

The 39 donors, aged about 6 to 95 years, were systemically healthy Caucasian individuals from Russia. Each donor gave approximately 9.4 milliliters of peripheral blood, drawn into EDTA-treated Vacutainer tubes. Ficoll-Paque density-gradient centrifugation was used to isolate PBMCs, with at least 6.5 million per sample. Total RNA was extracted from PBMCs with Trizol reagent, with at least 6 micrograms obtained per sample. Naive CD45RAhigh/CD27high T cell percentages were measured by flow cytometry on a PBMC aliquot from every donor. A word on this clonotype: No antigen is known for it. No much larger clone exists at a distance of one base, and base qualities are not known.

This sequence originates from a woman in her late teens or twenties in good health. The sequence is built from TRBV12-3 or TRBV12-4 and TRBJ1-1, with TRBD1 identical over 7 junction bases. Material for sequencing was blood. The CDR3 corresponds to CASRGQVMNTEAFF. The DNA is TGTGCCAGCAGAGGACAGGTGATGAACACTGAAGCTTTCTTT.